A single T cell receptor beta chain is shown here with its context. This sample is part of a study of OX40 agonist ivuxolimab in advanced cancers. Sequencing used immunoSEQ multiplex PCR; TCRdb keeps in-frame clones, though not all of them. The sample shows about 72,000 clones, 75% to 90% of them seen only once. Specimen: CD4+ or CD8+ T cells sorted from blood, collected in a trial of the OX40 agonist ivuxolimab. The TCR sequence derives from an adult with an advanced solid tumor such as melanoma, head and neck, liver or kidney cancer.

CDR3 DNA: TGTGCCAGCAGTTCCCGGGACAGGGGAGGAACTGAAGCTTTCTTT. This encodes CASSSRDRGGTEAFF. The chain joins TRBV6-6 to TRBJ1-1, with 10 bases fitting TRBD1. The germline CDR1 and CDR2 sequences are MNHNY and SVGAGI (reference sequence). The V segment lost 4 bases and the J segment 5 bases; nucleotides outside the gene matches: 7. This CDR3 comprises 15 residues.